This record covers a single TCR beta chain. The antigen remains unidentified. The data were taken from a study of OX40 agonist ivuxolimab in advanced cancers. The study, taken as a whole, reports: Low normalized T-cell clonal expansion was additionally recorded for some nonresponders.

Sequencing was performed with immunoSEQ multiplex PCR; in TCRdb, only in-frame clones are kept and a portion is missing. The sample consists of more than 60,000 clones, about 86% of them appearing once. The V and J ends lost 5 bases and 6 bases, in that order; junction bases with no gene match: 8. CDR1 is MNHEY and CDR2 is SVGAGI in the germline V gene. CDR3 size: 14 residues. Source: CD4+ or CD8+ T cells sorted from blood, taken in a trial of the OX40 agonist ivuxolimab. The V and J genes are TRBV6-5 and TRBJ2-7, with 9 bases fitting TRBD2. This TCR was sampled from an adult with an advanced solid tumor such as melanoma, head and neck, liver or kidney cancer. The chain's CDR3 is CASSGLAGESEQYF. CDR3 DNA: TGTGCCAGCAGTGGGTTAGCGGGGGAGAGCGAGCAGTACTTC.